Given below is one T cell receptor (beta chain) in context. Its antigen is still unknown. No conserved phenylalanine or tryptophan ends this CDR3, so it is likely a read error. The DNA is omitted, as the CDR3 cannot be located on it reliably, and the CDR3 follows TCRdb's listing. This sample stems from a study of Graves' ophthalmopathy and Graves' hyperthyroidism. Whole-study findings and limits: Most expanded clonotypes in thyroid above 0.001 frequency also showed up in blood. Predictions made by the model for ophthalmopathy progression reached approximately 70% sensitivity and approximately 72% specificity. Sensitivity of around 86% and specificity of about 84% were achieved when a 13-signature model separated ophthalmopathy from stable hyperthyroidism.

Per germline, CDR1 SGHDT and CDR2 YYEEEE. The CDR3 has 12 amino acids, counting both end residues. Patients newly diagnosed with hyperthyroidism, under 2 months' duration, were aged 18 to 65, the study reports. TCR beta CDR3 amplification used RNA transcripts. Second-round multiplex PCR came after first-round RT-PCR with HTBI primers. A single record per CDR3 protein comes from TCRdb applying MiXCR to the multiplex PCR reads. The sample shows around 1,200,000 distinct CDR3 sequences, around a third of them seen only once. Sample: peripheral blood or thyroid tissue (not recorded which). The chain couples TRBV5-6 to TRBJ1-1; TRBD1, the table's D call, was not compared with the DNA. The TCR comes from an adult man with Graves' hyperthyroidism. This chain's CDR3 is CASSKGQGAINY.